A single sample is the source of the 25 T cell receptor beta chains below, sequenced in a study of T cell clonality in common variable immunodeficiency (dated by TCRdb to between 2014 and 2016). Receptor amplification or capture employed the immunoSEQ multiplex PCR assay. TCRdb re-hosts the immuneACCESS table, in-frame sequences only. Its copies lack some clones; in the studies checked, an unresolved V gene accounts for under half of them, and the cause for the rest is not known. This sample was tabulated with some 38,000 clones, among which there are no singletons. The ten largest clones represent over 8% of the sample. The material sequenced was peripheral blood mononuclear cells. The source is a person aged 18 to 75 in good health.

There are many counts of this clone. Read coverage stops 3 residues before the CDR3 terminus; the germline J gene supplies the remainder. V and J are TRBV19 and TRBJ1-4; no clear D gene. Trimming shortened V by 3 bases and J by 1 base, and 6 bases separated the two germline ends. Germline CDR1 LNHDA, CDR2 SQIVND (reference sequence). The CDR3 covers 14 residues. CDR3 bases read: TGTGCCAGTAGTATCTCGGTAACTAATGAAAAA. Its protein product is CASSISVTNEK. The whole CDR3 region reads CASSISVTNEKLFF.

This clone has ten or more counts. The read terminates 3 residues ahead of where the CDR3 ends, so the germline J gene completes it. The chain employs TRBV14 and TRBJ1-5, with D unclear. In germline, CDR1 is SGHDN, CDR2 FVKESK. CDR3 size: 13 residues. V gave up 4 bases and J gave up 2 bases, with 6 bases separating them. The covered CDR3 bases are TGTGCCAGCAGCCTCAGTCGCAATCAGCCC. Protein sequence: CASSLSRNQP. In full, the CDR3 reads CASSLSRNQPQHF.

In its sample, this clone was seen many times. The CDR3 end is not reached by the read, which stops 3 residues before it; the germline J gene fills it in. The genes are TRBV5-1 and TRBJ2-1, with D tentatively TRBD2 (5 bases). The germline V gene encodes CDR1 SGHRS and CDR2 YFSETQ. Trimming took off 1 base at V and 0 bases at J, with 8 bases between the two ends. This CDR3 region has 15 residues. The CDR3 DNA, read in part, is TGCGCCAGCAGCTTGATGAGCGGCTCCTACAATGAG. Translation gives CASSLMSGSYNE. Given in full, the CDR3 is CASSLMSGSYNEQFF.

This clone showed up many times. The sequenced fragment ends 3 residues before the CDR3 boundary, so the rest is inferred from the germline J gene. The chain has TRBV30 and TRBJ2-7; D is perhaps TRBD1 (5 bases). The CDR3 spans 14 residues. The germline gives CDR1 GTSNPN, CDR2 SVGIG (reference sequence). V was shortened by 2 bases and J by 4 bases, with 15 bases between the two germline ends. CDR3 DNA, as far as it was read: TGTGCCTGGAGTACCATGCAGGGCCCATACGAG. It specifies CAWSTMQGPYE. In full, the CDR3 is CAWSTMQGPYEQYF.

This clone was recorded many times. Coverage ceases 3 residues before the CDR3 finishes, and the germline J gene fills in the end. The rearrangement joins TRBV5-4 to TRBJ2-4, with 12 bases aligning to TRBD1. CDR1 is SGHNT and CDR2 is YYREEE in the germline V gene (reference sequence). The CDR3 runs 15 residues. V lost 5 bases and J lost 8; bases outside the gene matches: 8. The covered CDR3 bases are TGTGCCAGCAGATCCGGGACAGGGGGCTTGGACATT. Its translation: CASRSGTGGLDI. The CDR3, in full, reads CASRSGTGGLDIQYF.

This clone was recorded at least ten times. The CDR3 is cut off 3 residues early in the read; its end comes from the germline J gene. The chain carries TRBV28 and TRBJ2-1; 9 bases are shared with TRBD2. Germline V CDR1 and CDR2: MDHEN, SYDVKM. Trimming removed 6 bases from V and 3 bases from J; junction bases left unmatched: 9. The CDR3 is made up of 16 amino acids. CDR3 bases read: TGTGCCAGCAGCCGGGCCGGGACTAGCAACTACAATGAG. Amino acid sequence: CASSRAGTSNYNE. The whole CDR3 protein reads CASSRAGTSNYNEQFF.

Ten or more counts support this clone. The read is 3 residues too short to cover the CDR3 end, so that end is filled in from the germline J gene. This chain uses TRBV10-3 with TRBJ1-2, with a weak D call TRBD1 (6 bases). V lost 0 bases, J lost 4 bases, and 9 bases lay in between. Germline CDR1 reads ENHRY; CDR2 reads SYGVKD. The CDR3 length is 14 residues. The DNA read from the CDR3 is TGTGCCATCAGTGAGTCCGACAGGAGCTATGGC. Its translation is CAISESDRSYG. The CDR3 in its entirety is CAISESDRSYGYTF.

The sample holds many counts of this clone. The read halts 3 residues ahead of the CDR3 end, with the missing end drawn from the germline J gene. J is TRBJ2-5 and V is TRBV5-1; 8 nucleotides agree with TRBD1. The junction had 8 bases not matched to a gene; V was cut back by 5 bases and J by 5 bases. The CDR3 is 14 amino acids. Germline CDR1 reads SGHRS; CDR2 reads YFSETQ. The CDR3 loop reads CASRVGQAAETQYF. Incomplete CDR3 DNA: TGCGCCAGCAGGGTGGGACAGGCTGCGGAGACC.

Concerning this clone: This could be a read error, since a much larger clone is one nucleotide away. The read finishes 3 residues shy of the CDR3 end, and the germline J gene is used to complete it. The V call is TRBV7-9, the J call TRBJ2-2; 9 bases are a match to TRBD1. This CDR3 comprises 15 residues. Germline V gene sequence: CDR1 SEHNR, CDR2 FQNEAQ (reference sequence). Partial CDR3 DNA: TGTGCCAGCAGCTTTATTGGGACAGGGAGTGAAAAG. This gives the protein CASSFIGTGSEK. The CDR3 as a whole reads CASSFIGTGSEKLFF.

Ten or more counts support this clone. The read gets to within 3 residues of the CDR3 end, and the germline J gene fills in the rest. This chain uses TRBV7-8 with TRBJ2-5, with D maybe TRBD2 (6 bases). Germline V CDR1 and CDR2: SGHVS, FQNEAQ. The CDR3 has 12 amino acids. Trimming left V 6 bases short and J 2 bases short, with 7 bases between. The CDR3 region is CASRRDQETQYF. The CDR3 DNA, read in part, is TGTGCCAGCAGGCGGGATCAAGAGACC.

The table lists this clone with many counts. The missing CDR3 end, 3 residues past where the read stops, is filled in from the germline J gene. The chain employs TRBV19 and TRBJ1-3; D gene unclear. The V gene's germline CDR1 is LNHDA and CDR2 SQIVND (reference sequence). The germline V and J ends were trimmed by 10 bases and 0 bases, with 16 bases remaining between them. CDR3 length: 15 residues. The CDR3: CATTTPASSGNTIYF. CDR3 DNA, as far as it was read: TGTGCCACCACCACCCCCGCGAGCTCTGGAAACACC. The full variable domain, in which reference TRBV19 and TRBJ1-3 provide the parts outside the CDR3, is DGGITQSPKYLFRKEGQNVTLSCEQNLNHDAMYWYRQDPGQGLRLIYYSQIVNDFQKGDIAEGYSVSREKKESFPLTVTSAQKNPTAFYLCATTTPASSGNTIYFGEGSWLTVV.

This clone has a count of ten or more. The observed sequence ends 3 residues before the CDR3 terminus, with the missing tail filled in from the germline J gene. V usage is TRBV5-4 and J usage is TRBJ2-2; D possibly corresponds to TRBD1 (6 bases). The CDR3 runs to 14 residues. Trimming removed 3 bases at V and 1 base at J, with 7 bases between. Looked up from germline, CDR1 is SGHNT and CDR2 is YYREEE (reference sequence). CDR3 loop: CASSWTVNTGELFF. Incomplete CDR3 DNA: TGTGCCAGCAGCTGGACAGTGAACACCGGGGAG.

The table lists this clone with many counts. The CDR3 loop reads CASSRRQGVGEAFF. CDR3 DNA (partial): TGTGCCAGCAGCCGCAGACAGGGAGTGGGTGAA. The chain carries TRBV28 and TRBJ1-1; TRBD1 aligns across 7 bases. The read ends 3 residues before the CDR3 terminus; that terminus is restored from the germline J gene. There are 14 residues in the CDR3. With V trimmed by 6 bases and J by 7 bases, 11 bases remained unmatched. Germline V gene lookup returns CDR1 MDHEN and CDR2 SYDVKM. Based on the CDR3 plus reference TRBV28 and TRBJ1-1, the full variable domain is DVKVTQSSRYLVKRTGEKVFLECVQDMDHENMFWYRQDPGLGLRLIYFSYDVKMKEKGDIPEGYSVSREKKERFSLILESASTNQTSMYLCASSRRQGVGEAFFGQGTRLTVV.

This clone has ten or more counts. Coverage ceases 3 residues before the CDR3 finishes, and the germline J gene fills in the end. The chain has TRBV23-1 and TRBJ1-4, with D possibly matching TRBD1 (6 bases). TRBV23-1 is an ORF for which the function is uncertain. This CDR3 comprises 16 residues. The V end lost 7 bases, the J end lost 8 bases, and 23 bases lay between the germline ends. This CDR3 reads CASTPTPTGTEEKLFF. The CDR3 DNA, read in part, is TGCGCCAGCACCCCGACGCCGACAGGAACGGAGGAAAAA.

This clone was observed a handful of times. CDR3 region: CSAGLAGANEQFF. The part of the CDR3 DNA that was read is TGCAGCGCTGGACTAGCGGGAGCTAATGAG. The gene calls are TRBV29-1 and TRBJ2-1, with 13 nucleotides matching TRBD2. The read comes to an end 3 residues before the CDR3 does, leaving the germline J gene to fill in the end. V was pared by 7 bases and J by 7 bases, with 4 bases of the junction left unmatched. Germline V gives CDR1 SQVTM, CDR2 ANQGSEA. The CDR3 is made up of 13 amino acids.

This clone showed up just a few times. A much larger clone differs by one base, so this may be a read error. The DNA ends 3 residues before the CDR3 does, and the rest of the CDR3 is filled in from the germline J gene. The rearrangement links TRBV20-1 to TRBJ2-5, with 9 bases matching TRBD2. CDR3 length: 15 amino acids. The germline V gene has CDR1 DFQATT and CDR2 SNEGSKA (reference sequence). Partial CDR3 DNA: TGCAGTGCTAGCCTTAGCGGGAGTCTGACAGATACC. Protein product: CSASLSGSLTDT. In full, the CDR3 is CSASLSGSLTDTQYF.

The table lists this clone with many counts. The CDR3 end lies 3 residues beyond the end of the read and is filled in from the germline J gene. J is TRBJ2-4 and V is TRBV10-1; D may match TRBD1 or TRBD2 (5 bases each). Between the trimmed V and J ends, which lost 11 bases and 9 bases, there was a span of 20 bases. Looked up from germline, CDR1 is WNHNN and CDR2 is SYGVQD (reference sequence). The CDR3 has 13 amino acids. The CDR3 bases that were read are TGCGCCGCCTCGCGCGAGGCAGGGAGCATT. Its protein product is CAASREAGSI. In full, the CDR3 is CAASREAGSIQYF.

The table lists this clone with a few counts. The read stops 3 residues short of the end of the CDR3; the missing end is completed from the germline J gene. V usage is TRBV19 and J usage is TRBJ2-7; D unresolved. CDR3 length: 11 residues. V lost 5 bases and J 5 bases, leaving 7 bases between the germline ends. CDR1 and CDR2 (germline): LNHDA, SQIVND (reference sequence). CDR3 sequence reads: CASSSGHEQYF. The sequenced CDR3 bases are TGTGCCAGTAGTTCCGGTCACGAG.

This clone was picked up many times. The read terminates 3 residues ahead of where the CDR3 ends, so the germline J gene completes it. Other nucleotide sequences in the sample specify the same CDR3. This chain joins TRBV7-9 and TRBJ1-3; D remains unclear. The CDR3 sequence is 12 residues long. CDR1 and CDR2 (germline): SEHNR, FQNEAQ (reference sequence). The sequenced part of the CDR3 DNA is TGTGCCAGCAGCTTAGACTCACCCCCA. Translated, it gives CASSLDSPP. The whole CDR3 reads CASSLDSPPIYF.

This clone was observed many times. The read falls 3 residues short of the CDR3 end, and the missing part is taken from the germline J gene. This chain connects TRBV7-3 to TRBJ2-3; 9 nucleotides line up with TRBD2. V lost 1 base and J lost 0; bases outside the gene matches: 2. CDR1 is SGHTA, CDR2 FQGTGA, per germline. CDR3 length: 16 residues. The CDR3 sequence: CASSLKTSGSTDTQYF. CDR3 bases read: TGTGCCAGCAGCTTAAAGACTAGCGGAAGCACAGATACG.

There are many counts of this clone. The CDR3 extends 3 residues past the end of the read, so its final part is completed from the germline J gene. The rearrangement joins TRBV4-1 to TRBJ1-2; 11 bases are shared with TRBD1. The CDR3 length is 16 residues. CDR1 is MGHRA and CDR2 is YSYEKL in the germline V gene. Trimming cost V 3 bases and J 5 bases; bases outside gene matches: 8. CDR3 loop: CASSQAAGQGAYGYTF. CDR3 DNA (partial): TGCGCCAGCAGCCAGGCTGCCGGACAGGGGGCATATGGC.

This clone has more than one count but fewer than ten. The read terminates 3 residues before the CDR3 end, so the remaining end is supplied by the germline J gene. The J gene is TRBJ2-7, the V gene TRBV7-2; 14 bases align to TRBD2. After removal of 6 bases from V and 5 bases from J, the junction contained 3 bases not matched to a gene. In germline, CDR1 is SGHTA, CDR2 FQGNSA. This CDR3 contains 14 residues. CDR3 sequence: CASRAGLAGDEQYF. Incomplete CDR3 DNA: TGTGCCAGCAGAGCGGGACTAGCGGGAGACGAG.

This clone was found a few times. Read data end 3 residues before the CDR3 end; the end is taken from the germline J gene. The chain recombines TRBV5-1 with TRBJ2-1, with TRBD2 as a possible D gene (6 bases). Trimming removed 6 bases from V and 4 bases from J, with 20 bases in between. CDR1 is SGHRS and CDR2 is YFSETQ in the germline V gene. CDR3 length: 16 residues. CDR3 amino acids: CASTSSGTGNYNEQFF. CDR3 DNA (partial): TGCGCCAGCACGTCCTCCGGGACTGGGAATTACAATGAG.

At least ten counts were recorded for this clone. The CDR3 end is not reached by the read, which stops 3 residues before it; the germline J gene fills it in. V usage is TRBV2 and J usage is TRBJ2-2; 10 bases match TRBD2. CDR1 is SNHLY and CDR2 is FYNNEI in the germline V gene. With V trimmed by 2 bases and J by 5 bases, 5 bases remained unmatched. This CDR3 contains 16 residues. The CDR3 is CASSESPSGGTGELFF. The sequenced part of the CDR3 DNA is TGTGCCAGCAGTGAAAGCCCTAGCGGGGGAACCGGGGAG.

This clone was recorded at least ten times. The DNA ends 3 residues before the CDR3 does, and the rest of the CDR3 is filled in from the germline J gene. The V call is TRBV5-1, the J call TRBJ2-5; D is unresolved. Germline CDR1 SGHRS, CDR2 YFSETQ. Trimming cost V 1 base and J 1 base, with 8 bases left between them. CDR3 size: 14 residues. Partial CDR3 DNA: TGCGCCAGCAGCTTGAGGCGGATCCAAGAGACC. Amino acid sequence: CASSLRRIQET. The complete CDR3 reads CASSLRRIQETQYF.